The rows below give T cell receptor beta chains drawn from one sample of a study of control samples from healthy donors and cancer patients. The protocol was immunoSEQ multiplex PCR, while the TCRdb copy is restricted to in-frame clones and leaves out a portion. This table has about 140,000 clones, about 89% appearing once. Sequenced sample: blood. All receptors come from a man between 18 and 29 years old in good health. CDR3s include the opening cysteine and the closing phenylalanine or tryptophan. D genes are given only for firm matches. Rows give clone size only sometimes, using once, few, many, or a class for an expanded clone.

abundance: once
v_gene: TRBV7-2
d_gene: TRBD1
j_gene: TRBJ1-2
CDR3nt: TGTGCCAGCAGCAAGCGCCGGGACAGAAACTATGGCTACACCTTC
CDR3aa: CASSKRRDRNYGYTF

abundance: NA
v_gene: TRBV7-9
d_gene: TRBD1
j_gene: TRBJ1-4
CDR3nt: TGTGCCAGCAGCTTAATGAGGGGGCAAATTAATGAAAAACTGTTTTTT
CDR3aa: CASSLMRGQINEKLFF

abundance: NA
v_gene: TRBV4-3
d_gene: NA
j_gene: TRBJ1-6
CDR3nt: TGCGCCAGCAGCCAAGATCCCCCGGGCTATAATTCACCCCTCCACTTT
CDR3aa: CASSQDPPGYNSPLHF

abundance: once
v_gene: TRBV20-1
d_gene: TRBD2
j_gene: TRBJ2-1
CDR3nt: TGCAGTGCTAGTAATAGCGGGGGACGACTTGACAATGAGCAGTTCTTC
CDR3aa: CSASNSGGRLDNEQFF

abundance: NA
v_gene: TRBV27
d_gene: NA
j_gene: TRBJ1-1
CDR3nt: TGTGCCAGCAGCGGGGTTTTCGGATACACTGAAGCTTTCTTT
CDR3aa: CASSGVFGYTEAFF

abundance: NA
v_gene: TRBV19
d_gene: NA
j_gene: TRBJ1-5
CDR3nt: TGTGCCAGTACCGCCCGGAGGGGGTTTGAGCCCCAGCATTTT
CDR3aa: CASTARRGFEPQHF

abundance: few
v_gene: TRBV5-1
d_gene: TRBD2
j_gene: TRBJ2-1
CDR3nt: TGCGCCAGCAGCTGGGTGGGGACTAGCGGGGGAAATGAGCAGTTCTTC
CDR3aa: CASSWVGTSGGNEQFF

abundance: NA
v_gene: TRBV5-1
d_gene: NA
j_gene: TRBJ1-3
CDR3nt: TGCGCCAGCAGCTTGACACCTGGGGGAAACACCATATATTTT
CDR3aa: CASSLTPGGNTIYF

abundance: NA
v_gene: TRBV5-1
d_gene: NA
j_gene: TRBJ1-6
CDR3nt: TGCGCCAGCAGCAGGGGGGAATGGAATTCACCCCTCCACTTT
CDR3aa: CASSRGEWNSPLHF

abundance: NA
v_gene: TRBV12-1
d_gene: NA
j_gene: TRBJ2-3
CDR3nt: TGTGCCAGCAGCTTTGGCGGGGTGCTCTTCACAGATACGCAGTATTTT
CDR3aa: CASSFGGVLFTDTQYF

abundance: once
v_gene: TRBV5-6
d_gene: NA
j_gene: TRBJ1-3
CDR3nt: TGTGCCAGCAGCTCCAGGGGTTTCTCTGGAAACACCATATATTTT
CDR3aa: CASSSRGFSGNTIYF

abundance: NA
v_gene: TRBV6-1
d_gene: NA
j_gene: TRBJ1-4
CDR3nt: TGTGCCAGCAGTGAAACCTGGGTAGGTGGAGAAAAACTGTTTTTT
CDR3aa: CASSETWVGGEKLFF

abundance: once
v_gene: TRBV10-2
d_gene: NA
j_gene: TRBJ2-3
CDR3nt: TGCGCCAGCAGTGAGCCGTACTTCTTATTTAGCACAGATACGCAGTATTTT
CDR3aa: CASSEPYFLFSTDTQYF

abundance: NA
v_gene: TRBV6-5
d_gene: NA
j_gene: TRBJ1-5
CDR3nt: TGTGCCAGCAGTTACTCGACCACAGGTAGCAATCAGCCCCAGCATTTT
CDR3aa: CASSYSTTGSNQPQHF

abundance: NA
v_gene: TRBV18
d_gene: NA
j_gene: TRBJ2-5
CDR3nt: TGTGCCAGCTCACCACGTGGGGCGGAGGAGACCCAGTACTTC
CDR3aa: CASSPRGAEETQYF

abundance: few
v_gene: TRBV7-2
d_gene: NA
j_gene: TRBJ1-5
CDR3nt: TGTGCCAGCAGCTTAGCCGGGAGACTTAGCAATCAGCCCCAGCATTTT
CDR3aa: CASSLAGRLSNQPQHF

abundance: NA
v_gene: TRBV30
d_gene: TRBD1
j_gene: TRBJ2-7
CDR3nt: TGTGCCTGGGACCGGACAGGGGGAGGCTACGAGCAGTACTTC
CDR3aa: CAWDRTGGGYEQYF

abundance: NA
v_gene: TRBV4-1
d_gene: TRBD2
j_gene: TRBJ2-3
CDR3nt: TGCGCCAGCAGCCAGCTAGCGGGGGTTACAGATACGCAGTATTTT
CDR3aa: CASSQLAGVTDTQYF

abundance: NA
v_gene: TRBV11-2
d_gene: NA
j_gene: TRBJ2-1
CDR3nt: TGTGCCAGCAGCCAGGACAGCATTCCTGGCAATGAGCAGTTCTTC
CDR3aa: CASSQDSIPGNEQFF

abundance: NA
v_gene: TRBV5-6
d_gene: NA
j_gene: TRBJ2-5
CDR3nt: TGTGCCAGCAGCCTGGGGATGGGGAGCCAAGAGACCCAGTACTTC
CDR3aa: CASSLGMGSQETQYF

abundance: NA
v_gene: TRBV1
d_gene: NA
j_gene: TRBJ2-3
CDR3nt: TGCACCAGCAGCCCGGACGTACCACTAGCCGCACGGGATACGCAGTATTTT
CDR3aa: CTSSPDVPLAARDTQYF

abundance: few
v_gene: TRBV5-1
d_gene: TRBD2
j_gene: TRBJ2-7
CDR3nt: TGCGCCAGCAGCACAGGACTAGCGGTCTACGAGCAGTACTTC
CDR3aa: CASSTGLAVYEQYF

abundance: once
v_gene: TRBV6-1
d_gene: NA
j_gene: TRBJ2-3
CDR3nt: TGTGCCAGCAGTGAAGCGCCCCTAAAGCGGTTCACAGATACGCAGTATTTT
CDR3aa: CASSEAPLKRFTDTQYF

abundance: NA
v_gene: TRBV24-1
d_gene: TRBD2
j_gene: TRBJ2-3
CDR3nt: TGTGCCACCAGTGACCGCATCCCTAGCGGGGGGGCCACAGATACGCAGTATTTT
CDR3aa: CATSDRIPSGGATDTQYF

abundance: NA
v_gene: TRBV30
d_gene: NA
j_gene: TRBJ2-7
CDR3nt: TGTGCCTGGAGACGAAGAAAAGACGCTCACGAGCAGTACTTC
CDR3aa: CAWRRRKDAHEQYF

abundance: NA
v_gene: TRBV7-3
d_gene: TRBD2
j_gene: TRBJ2-3
CDR3nt: TGTGCCAGCAGCCCCCACGGGGGGGCAGATACGCAGTATTTT
CDR3aa: CASSPHGGADTQYF

abundance: NA
v_gene: TRBV6-2/TRBV6-3
d_gene: NA
j_gene: TRBJ1-3
CDR3nt: TGTGCCAGCAGTTTGGGAGCGGGGGCTGGAAACACCATATATTTT
CDR3aa: CASSLGAGAGNTIYF

abundance: once
v_gene: TRBV7-5
d_gene: NA
j_gene: TRBJ2-1
CDR3nt: TGTGTCAGAAGCTTGTGGAGGGATCTCAATGAGCAGTTCTTC
CDR3aa: CVRSLWRDLNEQFF

abundance: NA
v_gene: TRBV28
d_gene: NA
j_gene: TRBJ1-1
CDR3nt: TGTGCCAGCAGCGACTACAGGGCACAAGCTTTCTTT
CDR3aa: CASSDYRAQAFF

abundance: once
v_gene: TRBV6-5
d_gene: TRBD2
j_gene: TRBJ2-7
CDR3nt: TGTGCCAGCAGTTACCGAGGACTAGCGGGAGGATACGAGCAGTACTTC
CDR3aa: CASSYRGLAGGYEQYF

abundance: NA
v_gene: TRBV5-1
d_gene: NA
j_gene: TRBJ2-1
CDR3nt: TGCGCCAGCAGCTCCTCCCCCGGGGCGTTAAACAATGAGCAGTTCTTC
CDR3aa: CASSSSPGALNNEQFF

abundance: NA
v_gene: TRBV2
d_gene: NA
j_gene: TRBJ1-2
CDR3nt: TGTGCTCTCAATTCTAACTATGGCTACACCTTC
CDR3aa: CALNSNYGYTF

abundance: once
v_gene: TRBV4-3
d_gene: NA
j_gene: TRBJ1-5
CDR3nt: TGCGCCAGCAGCCAAGACCGGGCCTCAAATCAGCCCCAGCATTTT
CDR3aa: CASSQDRASNQPQHF

abundance: NA
v_gene: TRBV10-3
d_gene: NA
j_gene: TRBJ1-2
CDR3nt: TGTGCCATCAGTGAGTCGCTCAGAGGGAGGGGGATCTATGGCTACACCTTC
CDR3aa: CAISESLRGRGIYGYTF

abundance: once
v_gene: TRBV3-1/TRBV3-2
d_gene: NA
j_gene: TRBJ1-1
CDR3nt: TGTGCCAGCAGCCAAGGTCAGGGGCTAACTGAAGCTTTCTTT
CDR3aa: CASSQGQGLTEAFF

abundance: NA
v_gene: TRBV5-1
d_gene: NA
j_gene: TRBJ2-3
CDR3nt: TGCGCCAGCAGCTTGGCTAGCGGCACAGATACGCAGTATTTT
CDR3aa: CASSLASGTDTQYF

abundance: NA
v_gene: TRBV2
d_gene: TRBD1
j_gene: TRBJ1-1
CDR3nt: TGTGCCAGCACGACAGGGATTTCCACTGAAGCTTTCTTT
CDR3aa: CASTTGISTEAFF

abundance: NA
v_gene: TRBV19
d_gene: NA
j_gene: TRBJ2-4
CDR3nt: TGTGCCAGTAGTATTGAACCGAACTCAGCCAAAAACATTCAGTACTTC
CDR3aa: CASSIEPNSAKNIQYF

abundance: NA
v_gene: TRBV14
d_gene: NA
j_gene: TRBJ1-1
CDR3nt: TGTGCCAGCAGCGCCGCTGGGAAAGCTTTCTTT
CDR3aa: CASSAAGKAFF

abundance: NA
v_gene: TRBV3-1/TRBV3-2
d_gene: NA
j_gene: TRBJ2-7
CDR3nt: TGTGCCAGCAGCCAAGATATGATCAGGGACTACGAGCAGTACTTC
CDR3aa: CASSQDMIRDYEQYF

abundance: NA
v_gene: TRBV6-5
d_gene: TRBD2
j_gene: TRBJ2-4
CDR3nt: TGTGCCAGCAGCCGGATCGCGGGGGAGGGAAACATTCAGTACTTC
CDR3aa: CASSRIAGEGNIQYF

abundance: NA
v_gene: TRBV1
d_gene: NA
j_gene: TRBJ2-1
CDR3nt: TGCACCAGCAGCCTCCGGCACGGCGGGCAGTTCTTC
CDR3aa: CTSSLRHGGQFF

abundance: NA
v_gene: TRBV14
d_gene: TRBD1
j_gene: TRBJ1-2
CDR3nt: TGTGCCAGCAGAACACAGGGGAGCTATGGCTACACCTTC
CDR3aa: CASRTQGSYGYTF

abundance: NA
v_gene: TRBV28
d_gene: NA
j_gene: TRBJ1-5
CDR3nt: TGTGCCAGCAGTTTAGTCTTAAGCAATCAGCCCCAGCATTTT
CDR3aa: CASSLVLSNQPQHF

abundance: NA
v_gene: TRBV27
d_gene: TRBD2
j_gene: TRBJ2-2
CDR3nt: TGTGCCAGCAGTCAGCTAGCGGGGGGGTACACCGGGGAGCTGTTTTTT
CDR3aa: CASSQLAGGYTGELFF

abundance: NA
v_gene: TRBV19
d_gene: NA
j_gene: TRBJ1-3
CDR3nt: TGTGCCAGTAGTCCCGACGGGGGAAACACCATATATTTT
CDR3aa: CASSPDGGNTIYF

abundance: NA
v_gene: TRBV6-5
d_gene: NA
j_gene: TRBJ1-1
CDR3nt: TGTGCCAGCAGTTACGATGCCGGCCGGGGGAACACTGAAGCTTTCTTT
CDR3aa: CASSYDAGRGNTEAFF

abundance: NA
v_gene: TRBV6-1
d_gene: NA
j_gene: TRBJ1-1
CDR3nt: TGTGCCAGCAGTGACCCCTGGGACATCAACACTGAAGCTTTCTTT
CDR3aa: CASSDPWDINTEAFF

abundance: NA
v_gene: TRBV7-9
d_gene: NA
j_gene: TRBJ1-1
CDR3nt: TGTGCCAGCAGCGGAGGACAGCCGAACACTGAAGCTTTCTTT
CDR3aa: CASSGGQPNTEAFF

abundance: NA
v_gene: TRBV27
d_gene: NA
j_gene: TRBJ1-2
CDR3nt: TGTGCCAGCAGTTTGGGGGGACCGAGAAGCTATGGCTACACCTTC
CDR3aa: CASSLGGPRSYGYTF

abundance: medium-sized
v_gene: TRBV4-1
d_gene: NA
j_gene: TRBJ2-3
CDR3nt: TGCGCCAGCAAGGACCGGGGCACAGATACGCAGTATTTT
CDR3aa: CASKDRGTDTQYF

abundance: NA
v_gene: TRBV6-2/TRBV6-3
d_gene: NA
j_gene: TRBJ2-2
CDR3nt: TGTGCCAGCAGTTTGGGACGGGACACCGGGGAGCTGTTTTTT
CDR3aa: CASSLGRDTGELFF

abundance: NA
v_gene: TRBV7-2
d_gene: NA
j_gene: TRBJ2-5
CDR3nt: TGTACCAGCAGCTTAGGGGGGGGCCCCAAGGGAGAGACCCAGTACTTC
CDR3aa: CTSSLGGGPKGETQYF

abundance: NA
v_gene: TRBV2
d_gene: TRBD1
j_gene: TRBJ1-5
CDR3nt: TGTGCCAGCAGCACACAGGGGGGGAATCAGCCCCAGCATTTT
CDR3aa: CASSTQGGNQPQHF

abundance: NA
v_gene: TRBV5-1
d_gene: TRBD1
j_gene: TRBJ1-2
CDR3nt: TGCGCCAGCAGCTTGGGGACAGGGGCTGGCTACACCTTC
CDR3aa: CASSLGTGAGYTF

abundance: once
v_gene: TRBV3-1/TRBV3-2
d_gene: NA
j_gene: TRBJ2-3
CDR3nt: TGTGCCAGCAGCCAAGGGAGGGAAACAGATACGCAGTATTTT
CDR3aa: CASSQGRETDTQYF

abundance: few
v_gene: TRBV15
d_gene: TRBD2
j_gene: TRBJ2-1
CDR3nt: TGTGCCACCAGCAGAGATGCGGCCAGCGGGGGATCCTACAATGAGCAGTTCTTC
CDR3aa: CATSRDAASGGSYNEQFF